This TCR beta chain was found in a study of T cells in narcolepsy. Overall study: Patients with NT1 or NT2 and healthy control donors were enrolled.

Profiling relied on immunoSEQ multiplex PCR, and the TCRdb table lists in-frame clones only, not all of them. The profile shows over 10,000 clones, about 89% of them singletons. This clone occurred a few times. CDR1 is MDHEN and CDR2 is SYDVKM in the germline V gene. The CDR3 runs to 17 residues. The V segment lost 4 bases and the J segment 0 bases; nucleotides outside the gene matches: 11. This receptor was taken from a human donor with narcolepsy. This chain connects TRBV28 to TRBJ2-7; 8 bases map to TRBD2. Sequences were obtained from CD45RA- memory CD4+ T cells from PBMCs. Here the CDR3 reads CASSSPGLAPSSYEQYF. The CDR3 nucleotides read TGTGCCAGCAGTTCACCCGGACTAGCCCCGAGCTCCTACGAGCAGTACTTC.